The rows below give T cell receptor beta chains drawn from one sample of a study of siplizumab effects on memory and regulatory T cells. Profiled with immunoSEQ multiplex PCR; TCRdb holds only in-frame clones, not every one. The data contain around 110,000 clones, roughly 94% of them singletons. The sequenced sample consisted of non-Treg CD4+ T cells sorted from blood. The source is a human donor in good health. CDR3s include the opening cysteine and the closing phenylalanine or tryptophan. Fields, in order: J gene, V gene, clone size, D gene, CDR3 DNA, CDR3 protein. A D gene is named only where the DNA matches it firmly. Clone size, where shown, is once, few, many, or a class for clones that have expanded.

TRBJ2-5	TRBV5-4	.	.	TGTGCCAGCAGCCGCGGGACGCCGGGGCTTCAAGAGACCCAGTACTTC	CASSRGTPGLQETQYF
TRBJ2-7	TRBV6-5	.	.	TGTGCCAGCACTGCCGGTTACGAGCAGTACTTC	CASTAGYEQYF
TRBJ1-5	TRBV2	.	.	TGTGCCAGCAGAGTAAACAGGGATCAGCCCCAGCATTTT	CASRVNRDQPQHF
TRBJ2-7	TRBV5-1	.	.	TGCGCCAGCAGCGTTAGCGGAGGGGGCTACGAGCAGTACTTC	CASSVSGGGYEQYF
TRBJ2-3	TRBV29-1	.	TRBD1	TGCAGCGTTGTCAGGCAGGGGGCTGCAGATACGCAGTATTTT	CSVVRQGAADTQYF
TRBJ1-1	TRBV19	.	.	TGTGCCAGTAGTATAAATGGGGGGGTCTCTGAAGCTTTCTTT	CASSINGGVSEAFF
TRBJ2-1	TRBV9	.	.	TGTGCCAGCAGCGTAGCTGTCGGCAGGGCCCCCTACAATGAGCAGTTCTTC	CASSVAVGRAPYNEQFF
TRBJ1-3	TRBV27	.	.	TGTGCCAGCAGCCAGGGGCGTGGAAACACCATATATTTT	CASSQGRGNTIYF
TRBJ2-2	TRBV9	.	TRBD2	TGTGCCAGCAGCGTATTTGCCAGGGAGGGTGCCGGGGAGCTGTTTTTT	CASSVFAREGAGELFF
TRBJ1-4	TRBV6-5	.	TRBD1	TGTGCCAGCAGTCGTGCCGGGACAGGCTCTGAAAAACTGTTTTTT	CASSRAGTGSEKLFF
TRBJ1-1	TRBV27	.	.	TGTGCCAGCAGTTTGGGCGAAGGGGACACTGAAGCTTTCTTT	CASSLGEGDTEAFF
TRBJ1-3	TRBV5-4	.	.	TGTGCCAGCAGCGACGCTAGGGGGTCGGACACCATATATTTT	CASSDARGSDTIYF
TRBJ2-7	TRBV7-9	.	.	TGTGCCAGCAGCTTAGGGTTGAGCTCCTACGAGCAGTACTTC	CASSLGLSSYEQYF
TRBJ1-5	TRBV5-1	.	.	TGCGCCAGCAGCCCAGGCTTGTGGGACACCGATCAGCCCCAGCATTTT	CASSPGLWDTDQPQHF
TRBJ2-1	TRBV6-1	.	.	TGTGCCAGCAGTACCGGTGAGCAGTTCTTC	CASSTGEQFF
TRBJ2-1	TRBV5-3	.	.	TGTGCCAGAAGCACGTCCCAGCCGTACAATGAGCAGTTCTTC	CARSTSQPYNEQFF
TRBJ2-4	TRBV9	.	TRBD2	TGTGCCAGCAGCGTAGGGGAGGGAAACATTCAGTACTTC	CASSVGEGNIQYF
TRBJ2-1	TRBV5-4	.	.	TGTGCCAGCAGGACCGGGGGGACAACATACAATGAGCAGTTCTTC	CASRTGGTTYNEQFF
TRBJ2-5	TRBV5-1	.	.	TGCGCCAGCAGCTCCTACGACAGACAAGAGACCCAGTACTTC	CASSSYDRQETQYF
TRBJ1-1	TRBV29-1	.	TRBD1	TGCAGCGTTGATGAGTCTGGACAGGGGCACCTGGCTTTCTTT	CSVDESGQGHLAFF
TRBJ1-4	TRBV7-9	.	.	TGTGCCAGCAGCCCGGGAACGGCAGGCTCCGGGGAAAAACTGTTTTTT	CASSPGTAGSGEKLFF
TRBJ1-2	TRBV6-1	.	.	TGTGCCAGCAGTGGTGCATCCGGGACGGATGGCTACACCTTC	CASSGASGTDGYTF
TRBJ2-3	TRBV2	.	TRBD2	TGTGCCAGCAGTCCTAGCGGGGCGGATACGCAGTATTTT	CASSPSGADTQYF
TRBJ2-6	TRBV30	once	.	TGTGCCTGGTCCCTGGGCGGCCTAAGGGCCAACGTCCTGACTTTC	CAWSLGGLRANVLTF
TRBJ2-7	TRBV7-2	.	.	TGTGCCAGCAGCCCCCGGGGGAAGAGGGCCTACGAGCAGTACTTC	CASSPRGKRAYEQYF
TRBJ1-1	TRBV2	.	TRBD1	TGTGCCAGCAGTCGGACAGGGGGCGGCACTGAAGCTTTCTTT	CASSRTGGGTEAFF